The 31 T cell receptor beta chains given below trace back to one sample, sequenced in a study of patients and donors after allogeneic stem cell transplantation. MiXCR, run by TCRdb on the RT-PCR reads, gives a single entry per CDR3 protein. The sample consists of 920,000 or so distinct CDR3 sequences, 18% of them appearing once. The sample taken for sequencing was blood, either unsorted or a sorted T cell fraction (not recorded which). These TCRs come from a human donor who was either an allogeneic HSCT recipient or a stem cell or donor lymphocyte infusion donor (not recorded which). It is not recorded whose cells these are; they may come from a transplant donor.

The chain recombines TRBV29-1 with TRBJ2-3; D is possibly TRBD2 (5 bases). This CDR3 spans 16 amino acids. Germline V CDR1 and CDR2: SQVTM, ANQGSEA. V lost 4 bases, J lost 2 bases, and 19 bases lay in between. CDR3 residues: CSVAFLTSQSTDTQYF. Here the CDR3 DNA reads TGCAGCGTTGCATTCCTCACTAGTCAGTCCACAGATACGCAGTATTTT.

CDR3 in DNA: TGCAGTGCTAGAGTCACAGGGAGGCACACTGAAGCTTTCTTT. This translates into CSARVTGRHTEAFF. This chain joins TRBV20-1 and TRBJ1-1; tentative D call: TRBD1 (6 bases). Germline loops: CDR1 DFQATT, CDR2 SNEGSKA (reference sequence). The length of the CDR3 is 14 residues. Trimming shortened V by 1 base and J by 3 bases, and 12 bases separated the two germline ends.

Worth noting for this clonotype: Because the CDR3's place on the DNA is in doubt, the DNA is left out and the CDR3 is given as listed by TCRdb. The chain is built from TRBV6-1 and TRBJ1-1; TRBD1 is the table's D call, not checked against the DNA. Looked up from germline, CDR1 is MNHNS and CDR2 is SASEGT. From its first to its last residue, the CDR3 has 14 amino acids. CDR3 in amino acids: CASSTSTGTSEAFF.

The DNA of the CDR3 is TGTGCCAGCAGCCTACTTGGACTCGGGGGGTGGCAGGAGACCCAGTACTTC. It yields the protein CASSLLGLGGWQETQYF. This sequence joins TRBV13 and TRBJ2-5; 7 nucleotides match TRBD2. CDR1 and CDR2 from the germline V gene are PRHDT and FYEKMQ (reference sequence). This CDR3 spans 17 amino acids. J was trimmed by 5 bases and V by 5 bases; bases with no gene match: 17.

The V and J genes are TRBV5-5 and TRBJ1-1, with 8 bases that match TRBD1. Germline loops: CDR1 SGHKS, CDR2 YYEKEE (reference sequence). Trimming took 3 bases from V and 10 from J; bases not matched to a gene: 11. The CDR3 totals 14 residues. The chain's CDR3 is CASSYDRGAGGAFF. The DNA of the CDR3 is TGTGCCAGCAGCTATGACAGGGGCGCAGGGGGAGCTTTCTTT.

This clonotype occurred once. CDR3 amino acids: CASSEIRGPGEAFF. CDR3 DNA sequence: TGTGCCAGCAGTGAAATTAGGGGGCCCGGTGAAGCTTTCTTT. The rearrangement uses TRBV2 and TRBJ1-1; TRBD1 matches at 7 bases. From germline, CDR1 is SNHLY and CDR2 FYNNEI. The length of the CDR3 is 14 residues. J was trimmed by 7 bases and V by 2 bases; bases with no gene match: 7.

V gene TRBV4-1 combines with J gene TRBJ1-4, with D unresolved. V was cut by 4 bases and J by 7 bases, with 7 bases left in between. CDR3 length: 12 residues. Germline CDR1 is MGHRA and CDR2 is YSYEKL. For the CDR3, the DNA is TGCGCCAGCAGCCCGCCGACTGAAAAACTGTTTTTT. It specifies CASSPPTEKLFF.

There are a few counts of this clonotype. V and J are TRBV9 and TRBJ1-3, with TRBD1 as a possible D gene (6 bases). Trimming cost V 1 base and J 0 bases, with 14 bases left between them. The CDR3 covers 17 residues. Germline loops: CDR1 SGDLS, CDR2 YYNGEE. The CDR3 bases are TGTGCCAGCAGCGTATCTGTGACAGGCCCCTCTGGAAACACCATATATTTT. Translated: CASSVSVTGPSGNTIYF. Complete variable domain (other parts from reference TRBV9 and TRBJ1-3): DSGVTQTPKHLITATGQRVTLRCSPRSGDLSVYWYQQSLDQGLQFLIQYYNGEERAKGNILERFSAQQFPDLHSELNLSSLELGDSALYFCASSVSVTGPSGNTIYFGEGSWLTVV.

This clonotype occurred many times. V usage is TRBV20-1 and J usage is TRBJ2-5; 12 bases match TRBD2. CDR3 length: 14 amino acids. V shed 2 bases, J shed 5 bases, and the junction held 3 bases outside the gene matches. Per the germline V gene, CDR1 is DFQATT and CDR2 is SNEGSKA (reference sequence). For the CDR3, the DNA is TGCAGTGCTAGAACTAGCGGGGGGAGGGAGACCCAGTACTTC. It translates to CSARTSGGRETQYF.

This clonotype was counted ten times or more. The chain joins TRBV12-3 or TRBV12-4 to TRBJ2-2; D not resolved. The length of the CDR3 is 16 residues. Between the trimmed V and J ends, which lost 1 base and 0 bases, there was a span of 9 bases. The CDR3, as DNA: TGTGCCAGCAGTTTAGGGAATCGTGCGAACACCGGGGAGCTGTTTTTT. Translating gives CASSLGNRANTGELFF.

The genes are TRBV24-1 and TRBJ2-1; 7 positions match TRBD2. The CDR3 totals 16 residues. Germline CDR1 KGHDR, CDR2 SFDVKD. V lost 4 bases to trimming and J lost 8 bases; unmatched junction nucleotides: 13. The CDR3 is CATSDRTSVRMDEQFF. The CDR3 DNA is TGTGCCACCAGTGACCGAACTAGCGTGAGGATGGATGAGCAGTTCTTC.

The V call is TRBV18, the J call TRBJ2-1; D ambiguous. V was cut by 3 bases and J by 6 bases, with 12 bases left in between. Germline assignment: CDR1 KGHSH and CDR2 LQKENI. This CDR3 comprises 14 residues. In DNA, the CDR3 is TGTGCCAGCTCACCCTTTACCAGCTCCAATGAGCAGTTCTTC. It specifies CASSPFTSSNEQFF.

This rearrangement joins TRBV11-2 to TRBJ1-1; weak D call: TRBD1 (5 bases). This CDR3 is 17 amino acids long. The V end lost 3 bases, the J end lost 4 bases, and 21 bases lay between the germline ends. Germline CDR1 reads SGHAT; CDR2 reads FQNNGV. CDR3 region: CASSFSGTETGLTEAFF. Here the CDR3 DNA reads TGTGCCAGCAGCTTTAGCGGGACGGAGACGGGACTCACTGAAGCTTTCTTT.

The table lists this clonotype with a few counts. CDR3 sequence: CASSLDPGAYTGELFF. CDR3 nucleotide sequence: TGTGCCAGCAGCTTAGACCCGGGGGCCTATACCGGGGAGCTGTTTTTT. The genes are TRBV7-9 and TRBJ2-2; D may be TRBD1 or TRBD2 (6 bases each). The germline V and J ends were trimmed by 1 base and 5 bases, with 14 bases remaining between them. The CDR3 contains 16 residues. The germline gives CDR1 SEHNR, CDR2 FQNEAQ (reference sequence).

This chain uses TRBV11-3 with TRBJ1-4; 7 positions agree with TRBD1. The CDR3 loop spans 15 amino acids. Losses at the gene ends were 4 bases for V and 3 bases for J; bases not matched to a gene: 5. Germline CDR1 is SGHNT and CDR2 is YENEEA. The CDR3 DNA reads TGTGCCAGCAGCTCGGGCGGGACAGCTAATGAAAAACTGTTTTTT. Encoded protein: CASSSGGTANEKLFF. Looking up the rest from reference TRBV11-3 and TRBJ1-4 gives the full variable domain: EAGVVQSPRYKIIEKKQPVAFWCNPISGHNTLYWYLQNLGQGPELLIRYENEEAVDDSQLPKDRFSAERLKGVDSTLKIQPAELGDSAVYLCASSSGGTANEKLFFGSGTQLSVL.

The chain couples TRBV20-1 to TRBJ2-7; 7 positions agree with TRBD1. Per the germline V gene, CDR1 is DFQATT and CDR2 is SNEGSKA (reference sequence). The junction had 11 bases not matched to a gene; V was cut back by 0 bases and J by 3 bases. The CDR3 consists of 16 residues. The CDR3 nucleotides read TGCAGTGCTAGAGATGCCCAGGGGGAATTTAACTACGAGCAGTACTTC. Its protein product is CSARDAQGEFNYEQYF.

The chain carries TRBV5-6 and TRBJ1-6; D gene uncertain. Looked up from germline, CDR1 is SGHDT and CDR2 is YYEEEE. The CDR3 is 15 residues long. V lost 2 bases and J lost 5, with 11 bases in between. Here the CDR3 reads CASSFESANNSPLHF. The CDR3 bases are TGTGCCAGCAGCTTTGAATCAGCGAATAATTCACCCCTCCACTTT.

The chain recombines TRBV7-9 with TRBJ2-7; D gene ambiguous. Germline CDR1 SEHNR, CDR2 FQNEAQ (reference sequence). The CDR3 loop spans 16 amino acids. Trimming left V 6 bases short and J 3 bases short, with 21 bases between. CDR3 nucleotide sequence: TGTGCCAGCAGTCAAATAGCCGATGGGTATAACTACGAGCAGTACTTC. Translation gives CASSQIADGYNYEQYF.

The CDR3 sequence: CATSVQGVGTDTQYF. For the CDR3, the DNA is TGTGCCACCAGTGTTCAGGGGGTTGGAACAGATACGCAGTATTTT. This rearrangement joins TRBV24-1 to TRBJ2-3; TRBD1 matches 7 bases. The CDR3 is 15 amino acids. J gave up 3 bases and V 5 bases, and 7 bases lay outside the gene matches. Germline values: CDR1 KGHDR, CDR2 SFDVKD.

This chain uses TRBV6-1 with TRBJ2-2, with D perhaps given as TRBD1 or TRBD2 (5 bases each). Deletions cut 7 bases from V and 5 bases from J, with 14 bases between. There are 14 residues in the CDR3. Per germline, CDR1 MNHNS and CDR2 SASEGT. The CDR3 DNA sequence: TGTGCCAGCACCTACGGGACCGCGACCGGGGAGCTGTTTTTT. It encodes CASTYGTATGELFF.

This clonotype has a handful of counts. This rearrangement joins TRBV7-9 to TRBJ2-4; tentatively, D is TRBD2 (5 bases). Per germline, CDR1 SEHNR and CDR2 FQNEAQ (reference sequence). The CDR3 runs 13 residues. Trimming cost V 1 base and J 8 bases, with 9 bases left between them. CDR3: CASSLGGIDIQYF. For the CDR3, the DNA is TGTGCCAGCAGCTTAGGAGGGATAGACATTCAGTACTTC.

This clonotype appeared a few times. The chain uses TRBV28 and TRBJ2-7, with 10 bases identical to TRBD2. J gave up 5 bases and V 5 bases, and 9 bases lay outside the gene matches. The CDR3 length is 15 residues. CDR1 MDHEN and CDR2 SYDVKM come from the germline V gene. CDR3 residues: CASSPPGLALHEQYF. CDR3 DNA: TGTGCCAGCAGTCCACCGGGACTAGCGTTGCACGAGCAGTACTTC.

In this sample, this clonotype turned up a few times. The rearrangement links TRBV29-1 to TRBJ2-3, with 12 bases fitting TRBD2. The germline V gene encodes CDR1 SQVTM and CDR2 ANQGSEA. Trimming cost V 6 bases and J 4 bases; bases outside gene matches: 11. The CDR3 has 16 residues. CDR3 DNA sequence: TGCAGCGTGACCTCGACTAGCGGGGGACGGGCAGATACGCAGTATTTT. It translates to CSVTSTSGGRADTQYF.

This clonotype has more than one count but fewer than ten. The genes are TRBV20-1 and TRBJ1-1; 8 bases agree with TRBD1. The V and J ends lost 3 bases and 4 bases, in that order; junction bases with no gene match: 16. CDR1 DFQATT and CDR2 SNEGSKA come from the germline V gene (reference sequence). This CDR3 is 17 amino acids long. In DNA form, the CDR3 reads TGCAGTGCTAGGGCAAGACAGGGGTTTGAATGGGGCACTGAAGCTTTCTTT. Its translation is CSARARQGFEWGTEAFF.

This clonotype was observed a few times. The chain joins TRBV9 to TRBJ2-5, with D perhaps TRBD1 (6 bases). Trimming removed 4 bases from V and 2 bases from J, with 12 bases in between. In germline, CDR1 is SGDLS, CDR2 YYNGEE. CDR3 length: 14 amino acids. The CDR3 bases are TGTGCCAGCAGCACACAGGGTATTCAAGAGACCCAGTACTTC. Amino acid sequence: CASSTQGIQETQYF.

The rearrangement joins TRBV5-6 to TRBJ1-2, with TRBD1 identical over 8 bases. The CDR3 has 15 amino acids. The germline gives CDR1 SGHDT, CDR2 YYEEEE. The J segment lost 4 bases and the V segment lost 4 bases, leaving 9 bases of the junction unmatched. The CDR3, as DNA: TGTGCCAGCAGCCCCGGGACAGGCAACGCCTATGGCTACACCTTC. Its protein is CASSPGTGNAYGYTF.

This clonotype was detected a few times. The chain employs TRBV5-1 and TRBJ1-6; D might be TRBD1 (5 bases). The CDR3 spans 17 residues. V was trimmed by 0 bases and J by 0 bases, leaving 10 bases between them. CDR1 is SGHRS and CDR2 is YFSETQ in the germline V gene. The CDR3 nucleotides are TGCGCCAGCAGCTTGGTGACAGACAGCTCCTATAATTCACCCCTCCACTTT. It encodes CASSLVTDSSYNSPLHF.

This sequence joins TRBV7-3 and TRBJ2-7; maybe TRBD1 (5 bases). Germline loops: CDR1 SGHTA, CDR2 FQGTGA. V was trimmed by 4 bases and J by 2 bases, leaving 12 bases between them. This CDR3 has 14 amino acids. The CDR3 DNA reads as TGTGCCAGCAGCTACAGGTGGGGTCCCTACGAGCAGTACTTC. This sequence encodes CASSYRWGPYEQYF.

This clonotype showed up many times. V gene TRBV20-1 combines with J gene TRBJ2-7, with TRBD2 matching over 7 bases. This CDR3 is 17 amino acids long. Losses at the gene ends were 1 base for V and 3 bases for J; bases not matched to a gene: 15. Germline V gives CDR1 DFQATT, CDR2 SNEGSKA (reference sequence). CDR3 sequence reads: CSARGGLAAPTGYEQYF. The CDR3 DNA reads TGCAGTGCTAGAGGAGGTCTAGCGGCGCCAACCGGCTACGAGCAGTACTTC.

V usage is TRBV6-2 or TRBV6-3 and J usage is TRBJ2-2; 9 nucleotides line up with TRBD1. The V and J ends lost 8 bases and 1 base, in that order; junction bases with no gene match: 5. The germline V gene has CDR1 MNHEY and CDR2 SVGEGT. This CDR3 has 15 residues. The CDR3 loop reads CASQNRGLNTGELFF. The CDR3 DNA is TGTGCCAGCCAAAACAGGGGGCTGAACACCGGGGAGCTGTTTTTT.

V gene TRBV30 combines with J gene TRBJ1-2; the match to TRBD1 covers 10 bases. The CDR3 length is 15 residues. The junction had 5 bases not matched to a gene; V was cut back by 1 base and J by 3 bases. CDR1 is GTSNPN and CDR2 is SVGIG in the germline V gene (reference sequence). The CDR3 DNA reads TGTGCCTGGAGTGCCGGGACAGGGGTGTACTATGGCTACACCTTC. Amino acid sequence: CAWSAGTGVYYGYTF.